This T cell receptor (beta chain) was retrieved from a study of blood T cell repertoires in COVID-19. This clone was found once. Germline CDR1 and CDR2: ENHRY and SYGVKD. The CDR3 is 15 residues long. The germline V and J ends were trimmed by 8 bases and 5 bases, with 16 bases remaining between them. The study drew participants aged about 18 to 89 years from about two dozen US areas. Recovery among Cohort 3 donors was established by two negative PCRs, clearance, or symptom resolution. As processed by the authors: Amplifying reference gene primers gave estimates of nucleated cell counts. The method was immunoSEQ multiplex PCR; TCRdb's version includes in-frame clones alone and lacks a portion of them. V, J and clone size are taken as reported in that table, and D and trimming were inferred from the DNA itself. The data contain about 200,000 clones, approximately 83% of them singletons.

Sequenced: PBMCs or T cells enriched from blood (not recorded which). The receptor's source is a man in his forties who had recovered from COVID-19. The rearrangement uses TRBV10-3 and TRBJ1-6; tentatively, D is TRBD1 (6 bases). CDR3 nucleotides: TGTGCCATCGCATCCGGGACAACTAATAATTCACCCCTCCACTTT. Amino acid sequence: CAIASGTTNNSPLHF.